A single sample gave rise to the 2 T cell receptor beta chains below, sequenced in a study of blood T cells in healthy people across ages. The second PCR ran about 7 to 12 cycles with a sample-barcoded 5' primer and J-beta primers. TCRdb re-called the 5' RACE reads with MiXCR, one entry per CDR3 protein. Among some 550,000 distinct CDR3 sequences listed, roughly 48% were seen once. Sequencing used blood. The receptors here all came from a man of 80 years or more in good health.

This clonotype was counted ten times or more. V and J are TRBV12-3 or TRBV12-4 and TRBJ1-1; D is unclear. V was trimmed by 6 bases and J by 2 bases, leaving 10 bases between them. This CDR3 has 13 residues. Written as DNA, the CDR3 is TGTGCCAGCAGCCACCCACTTAACACTGAAGCTTTCTTT. This translates into CASSHPLNTEAFF.

This rearrangement joins TRBV7-2 to TRBJ2-3; the D is unclear. The V gene lost 7 bases and the J gene lost 7 bases, with 18 bases spanning the gap. CDR1 and CDR2 from the germline V gene are SGHTA and FQGNSA. This CDR3 is 14 amino acids long. CDR3 DNA: TGTGCCAGCACTCCTCACGCACGACATCATACGCAGTATTTT. It codes for CASTPHARHHTQYF.